The clone carrying this TCR beta chain has only one observation. This specimen belongs to a study of cytomegalovirus exposure and HLA in healthy donors. V gave up 2 bases and J gave up 1 base, with 16 bases separating them. The germline V gene has CDR1 GTSNPN and CDR2 SVGIG (reference sequence). The CDR3 covers 16 residues. Both 60 Vbeta primers and 13 Jbeta primers went into the PCR. Here immunoSEQ multiplex PCR was the method, and the copy in TCRdb shows in-frame clones only, minus some. The table lists around 190,000 clones, around 79% of them singletons. The sample was PBMCs. This sequence joins TRBV30 and TRBJ2-3; D is possibly TRBD2 (7 bases). The TCR comes from a woman aged 40 to 50 in good health and CMV-seronegative. CDR3 loop: CAWSRTGGSRTDTQYF. The DNA of the CDR3 is TGTGCCTGGAGTCGGACGGGGGGCTCTCGCACAGATACGCAGTATTTT.